This T cell receptor beta chain was identified in a study of T cells in localized non-small cell lung cancer. This clone was seen a few times. Antigen: not known. Its ends do not fully match the called genes, so a read error is possible. General study results and limits: Uninvolved nearby lung showed the greatest T cell clonality, exceeding that found in tumor. Heterogeneity stays possible, as sequencing covered only one tumor region. A raised T cell density in blood coincided with lengthier overall survival. Among the top 100 tumor clones, a median approximately 60 appeared in adjacent lung.

Using immunoSEQ multiplex PCR, the repertoire was profiled, and TCRdb retains in-frame clones only, with some absent. The profile shows about 4,000 clones, around two fifths of them singletons. This clonotype was sampled from a woman between 35 and 70 years old with stage I lung adenocarcinoma. Specimen: lung tumor tissue, collected before any cancer treatment.

The CDR3 nucleotides are TGTGCCATCAGTGCCCAGGGGGCTGACTCCTACAATGAGCAGTTCTTC. Encoded protein: CAISAQGADSYNEQFF. This chain uses TRBV6-8 with TRBJ2-1, with 8 bases fitting TRBD1. Germline V lookup: CDR1 MNHGY, CDR2 SAAAGT. CDR3 length: 16 amino acids.